A single sample is the source of the 32 T cell receptor beta chains below, sequenced in a study of cytomegalovirus exposure and HLA in healthy donors. Researchers ran the PCR with 60 Vbeta and 13 Jbeta primers. Produced via immunoSEQ multiplex PCR; TCRdb's table is partial and in-frame only. The table lists 150,000 to 200,000 clones, roughly 73% of them singletons. The sequenced material came from PBMCs. These receptor sequences come from a female donor in good health and CMV-seronegative.

A remark on this clone: In the same sample, other DNA sequences code for this CDR3. V is TRBV27 and J is TRBJ1-2; 9 bases are shared with TRBD1. The CDR3 runs 13 residues. The junction had 6 bases not matched to a gene; V was cut back by 5 bases and J by 8 bases. Germline V CDR1 and CDR2: MNHEY, SMNVEV (reference sequence). DNA for the CDR3: TGTGCCAGCAGTCCAGGGACAGGGAAGGGCTACACCTTC. Its protein product is CASSPGTGKGYTF.

This clone was detected once. The rearrangement joins TRBV30 to TRBJ2-2; 8 bases match TRBD2. CDR1 and CDR2 from the germline V gene are GTSNPN and SVGIG (reference sequence). The CDR3 contains 14 residues. Trimming cost V 4 bases and J 0 bases; bases outside gene matches: 1. CDR3: CAWTGGANTGELFF. The CDR3 DNA sequence: TGTGCCTGGACGGGAGGGGCGAACACCGGGGAGCTGTTTTTT.

This clone came up once. The chain has TRBV9 and TRBJ2-7, with 7 bases matching TRBD2. Germline lookup yields CDR1 SGDLS and CDR2 YYNGEE. After removal of 0 bases from V and 4 bases from J, the junction contained 7 bases not matched to a gene. This CDR3 has 15 amino acids. The CDR3 is CASSVGGSGQYEQYF. The CDR3 nucleotides read TGTGCCAGCAGCGTAGGGGGTAGCGGGCAGTACGAGCAGTACTTC.

In nucleotides, the CDR3 is TGTGCCAGCAGACAGGGCCTCTCCTACGAGCAGTACTTC. It specifies CASRQGLSYEQYF. The chain recombines TRBV27 with TRBJ2-7; maybe TRBD1 (6 bases). The length of the CDR3 is 13 residues. V shed 6 bases and J shed 0 bases, with 9 bases lying between them. The V gene's germline CDR1 is MNHEY and CDR2 SMNVEV (reference sequence).

The V call is TRBV7-6, the J call TRBJ2-5, with D tentatively TRBD2 (6 bases). Between the trimmed V and J ends, which lost 6 bases and 4 bases, there was a span of 12 bases. There are 13 residues in the CDR3. The germline V gene encodes CDR1 SGHVS and CDR2 FNYEAQ. The CDR3 DNA reads TGTGCCAGCAGTCAGGACTATCGAGAGACCCAGTACTTC. Protein product: CASSQDYRETQYF.

The CDR3 bases are TGTGCCAGCAGTTGGGACGGGAGGTCCTACGAGCAGTACTTC. This translates into CASSWDGRSYEQYF. The rearrangement joins TRBV7-2 to TRBJ2-7; 7 bases are shared with TRBD2. The CDR3 is 14 residues long. Germline CDR1 is SGHTA and CDR2 is FQGNSA. V was clipped by 6 bases and J by 1 base; unmatched bases: 6. The full variable domain, rest sourced from reference TRBV7-2 and TRBJ2-7, is GAGVSQSPSNKVTEKGKDVELRCDPISGHTALYWYRQSLGQGLEFLIYFQGNSAPDKSGLPSDRFSAERTGGSVSTLTIQRTQQEDSAVYLCASSWDGRSYEQYFGPGTRLTVT.

The chain is built from TRBV5-6 and TRBJ2-5; 8 bases are a match to TRBD1. Germline V gene sequence: CDR1 SGHDT, CDR2 YYEEEE. Trimming took 1 base from V and 5 from J; bases not matched to a gene: 4. The CDR3 is 14 amino acids. CDR3 region: CASSLQGARETQYF. In DNA form, the CDR3 reads TGTGCCAGCAGCTTGCAGGGGGCTAGGGAGACCCAGTACTTC.

V and J are TRBV6-1 and TRBJ1-1; 12 bases line up with TRBD1. This CDR3 has 17 amino acids. CDR1 and CDR2 from the germline V gene are MNHNS and SASEGT. V shed 1 base and J 4 bases; nucleotides not matched to a gene: 7. CDR3 coding DNA: TGTGCCAGCAGTGAAGAGGGACAGGGGGCATTTCTCACTGAAGCTTTCTTT. It encodes CASSEEGQGAFLTEAFF.

The count of this clone is one. The chain is built from TRBV6-5 and TRBJ1-5; D might be TRBD1 (5 bases). Deletions cut 4 bases from V and 3 bases from J, with 16 bases between. The CDR3 runs 16 residues. CDR1 is MNHEY and CDR2 is SVGAGI in the germline V gene. CDR3 protein: CASSFQGGVDNQPQHF. The CDR3 DNA reads TGTGCCAGCAGTTTCCAGGGAGGTGTTGACAATCAGCCCCAGCATTTT.

V gene TRBV6-1 combines with J gene TRBJ2-5, with 7 bases that match TRBD1. Trimming cost V 4 bases and J 4 bases; bases outside gene matches: 3. The CDR3 is 13 amino acids. Germline CDR1 and CDR2: MNHNS and SASEGT. The CDR3 here is CASSADRVETQYF. The CDR3, as DNA: TGTGCCAGCAGTGCCGACAGGGTAGAGACCCAGTACTTC.

This clone occurred a few times. V gene TRBV7-8 combines with J gene TRBJ2-1; D might be TRBD2 (6 bases). The ends were cut back, 4 bases at V and 4 bases at J, with 8 bases in the middle. CDR3 length equals 13 residues. CDR1 is SGHVS, CDR2 FQNEAQ, per germline. The CDR3 region has the DNA TGTGCCAGCAGCTCCGGGACTTACAATGAGCAGTTCTTC. The encoded protein is CASSSGTYNEQFF.

The count of this clone is one. The V and J genes are TRBV19 and TRBJ2-2; D may be TRBD2 (6 bases). V lost 1 base, J lost 6 bases, and 12 bases lay in between. This CDR3 region has 15 residues. Looked up from germline, CDR1 is LNHDA and CDR2 is SQIVND (reference sequence). The CDR3 sequence is CASSIGPGRSGELFF. The CDR3 bases are TGTGCCAGTAGTATAGGTCCAGGGAGGTCCGGGGAGCTGTTTTTT.

The V and J genes are TRBV4-3 and TRBJ2-7, with 11 bases matching TRBD2. Germline values: CDR1 LGHNA, CDR2 YSLEER. V shed 0 bases, J shed 2 bases, and the junction held 15 bases outside the gene matches. The CDR3 loop spans 20 amino acids. The CDR3 here is CASSQDLSGGASTWAYEQYF. The CDR3 DNA reads as TGCGCCAGCAGCCAAGATCTTAGCGGGGGGGCGTCTACTTGGGCCTACGAGCAGTACTTC.

This clone was observed a handful of times. V gene TRBV28 combines with J gene TRBJ1-5; 9 bases align to TRBD1. Germline CDR1 and CDR2: MDHEN and SYDVKM. This CDR3 is built from 14 residues. V lost 6 bases to trimming and J lost 7 bases; unmatched junction nucleotides: 7. CDR3 sequence: CASSPTGGKQPQHF. The DNA of the CDR3 is TGTGCCAGCAGCCCGACAGGGGGTAAACAGCCCCAGCATTTT.

V usage is TRBV9 and J usage is TRBJ2-7; 8 bases agree with TRBD1. Germline values: CDR1 SGDLS, CDR2 YYNGEE. The CDR3 is made up of 16 amino acids. V dropped 4 bases and J dropped 4; count of bases not matched to a gene: 13. CDR3 in amino acids: CASSPGVGTGTYEQYF. The CDR3 DNA reads TGTGCCAGCAGCCCAGGTGTAGGGACAGGAACTTACGAGCAGTACTTC.

The rearrangement uses TRBV21-1 and TRBJ1-5. TRBV21-1 is termed a pseudogene. The CDR3 covers 16 residues. CDR3 amino acids: CASSIFPGTLIQPQHF. DNA for the CDR3: TGTGCCAGCAGCATTTTTCCTGGGACTCTCATACAGCCCCAGCATTTT.

This clone was detected once. The chain joins TRBV21-1 to TRBJ1-4; no DNA check was done on the table's D call, TRBD1. TRBV21-1 is a pseudogene locus. The CDR3 contains 19 residues. The CDR3, as DNA: TGTGCCAGCAACATAAAAGGGCAGGGTCCACGGTATGCTAATGAAAAACTGTTTTTT. The encoded protein is CASNIKGQGPRYANEKLFF.

V usage is TRBV5-6 and J usage is TRBJ1-2; no definite D call. Germline-derived CDR1 and CDR2 are SGHDT and YYEEEE. With 0 bases removed from V and 3 bases from J, the gap between germline ends came to 9 bases. The CDR3 runs 14 residues. CDR3 residues: CASSLDSVYYGYTF. The DNA of the CDR3 is TGTGCCAGCAGCTTGGATTCCGTCTACTATGGCTACACCTTC.

The CDR3 DNA follows: TGTGCCAGCAGCTTGGCCGGCGCGGGGGGGCTTGAGACCCAGTACTTC. This codes for CASSLAGAGGLETQYF. This rearrangement joins TRBV5-6 to TRBJ2-5, with 9 positions matching TRBD2. Germline V gives CDR1 SGHDT, CDR2 YYEEEE. CDR3 length equals 16 residues. Unmatched junction bases numbered 8, after V lost 0 bases and J lost 5 bases.

The V call is TRBV4-2, the J call TRBJ2-2, with TRBD2 matching 14 bases. The germline CDR1 and CDR2 sequences are LGHNA and YNFKEQ. The CDR3 loop spans 20 amino acids. With V trimmed by 0 bases and J by 3 bases, 9 bases remained unmatched. The CDR3 region has the DNA TGTGCCAGCAGCCAAGAACCTCGGACTAGCGGGGGGCAAGACACCGGGGAGCTGTTTTTT. As protein: CASSQEPRTSGGQDTGELFF.

The V call is TRBV27, the J call TRBJ1-5; 9 nucleotides match TRBD1. The length of the CDR3 is 17 residues. Losses at the gene ends were 4 bases for V and 4 bases for J; bases not matched to a gene: 11. CDR1 MNHEY and CDR2 SMNVEV come from the germline V gene (reference sequence). In nucleotides, the CDR3 is TGTGCCAGCAGTTCACAGGGGGCGTGGGGGGGGAATCAGCCCCAGCATTTT. Translation gives CASSSQGAWGGNQPQHF.

CDR3 protein: CASRSLKSSTDTQYF. In DNA, the CDR3 is TGTGCCAGCAGGTCCCTGAAGAGTAGCACAGATACGCAGTATTTT. The chain is built from TRBV2 and TRBJ2-3; D gene ambiguous. V gave up 6 bases and J gave up 0 bases, with 13 bases separating them. The CDR3 runs to 15 residues. Germline values: CDR1 SNHLY, CDR2 FYNNEI. The whole variable domain, filled in from reference TRBV2 and TRBJ2-3, reads EPEVTQTPSHQVTQMGQEVILRCVPISNHLYFYWYRQILGQKVEFLVSFYNNEISEKSEIFDDQFSVERPDGSNFTLKIRSTKLEDSAMYFCASRSLKSSTDTQYFGPGTRLTVL.

The V call is TRBV6-5, the J call TRBJ1-2; D might be TRBD1 (5 bases). The CDR3 has 15 amino acids. CDR1 MNHEY and CDR2 SVGAGI come from the germline V gene. Trimming removed 2 bases from V and 1 base from J, with 11 bases in between. The CDR3 is CASSYGATVNYGYTF. CDR3 coding DNA: TGTGCCAGCAGTTACGGGGCCACCGTTAACTATGGCTACACCTTC.

This clone has just one count. The V call is TRBV19, the J call TRBJ1-5, with TRBD1 as a possible D gene (5 bases). The germline V gene has CDR1 LNHDA and CDR2 SQIVND (reference sequence). The ends were cut back, 3 bases at V and 7 bases at J, with 10 bases in the middle. CDR3 length: 13 residues. The CDR3 spells CASSIGGEQPQHF. The CDR3 region has the DNA TGTGCCAGTAGTATTGGGGGGGAGCAGCCCCAGCATTTT.

V usage is TRBV4-1 and J usage is TRBJ2-1, with D possibly being TRBD1 (5 bases). This CDR3 region has 14 residues. CDR1 MGHRA and CDR2 YSYEKL come from the germline V gene. V gave up 0 bases and J gave up 5 bases, with 8 bases separating them. CDR3 region: CASSQDPGNNEQFF. The CDR3 DNA is TGCGCCAGCAGCCAAGATCCAGGGAACAATGAGCAGTTCTTC.

This clone was observed a few times. This rearrangement joins TRBV7-6 to TRBJ1-1; D not resolved. V lost 3 bases and J 1 base, leaving 15 bases between the germline ends. CDR1 SGHVS and CDR2 FNYEAQ come from the germline V gene. The CDR3 runs 16 residues. The CDR3 DNA sequence: TGTGCCAGCAGCTTTCCCCTGGAGACGTCGAACACTGAAGCTTTCTTT. Protein: CASSFPLETSNTEAFF.

This clone has only a few counts. The V and J genes are TRBV9 and TRBJ2-3; D is perhaps TRBD2 (5 bases). Germline loops: CDR1 SGDLS, CDR2 YYNGEE. Trimming took 1 base from V and 2 from J, leaving 11 bases between them. The CDR3 runs 15 residues. The CDR3 loop is CASSVRGPITDTQYF. CDR3 coding DNA: TGTGCCAGCAGCGTACGGGGTCCCATCACAGATACGCAGTATTTT.

In DNA form, the CDR3 reads TGTGCCAGCAGTCTGACTAGCGGGGTGGAGACCCAGTACTTC. Residues: CASSLTSGVETQYF. The chain links TRBV28 to TRBJ2-5; 11 bases align to TRBD2. CDR3 length equals 14 residues. Germline assignment: CDR1 MDHEN and CDR2 SYDVKM. With 5 bases clipped from V and 5 bases from J, the junction kept 4 bases outside the gene matches.

CDR3 amino acids: CASSSLTRDSYEQYF. The CDR3 DNA reads TGTGCCAGCAGTTCATTAACCCGGGACAGCTACGAGCAGTACTTC. J is TRBJ2-7 and V is TRBV27; 7 bases align to TRBD1. The germline CDR1 and CDR2 sequences are MNHEY and SMNVEV (reference sequence). Unmatched junction bases numbered 9, after V lost 4 bases and J lost 3 bases. The CDR3 has 15 residues.

The rearrangement uses TRBV7-9 and TRBJ1-3; possibly TRBD1 for D (5 bases). The CDR3 is 14 residues long. CDR1 is SEHNR and CDR2 is FQNEAQ in the germline V gene (reference sequence). Trimming took off 3 bases at V and 0 bases at J, with 6 bases between the two ends. This chain's CDR3 is CASSLDNSGNTIYF. The CDR3 DNA follows: TGTGCCAGCAGCTTGGACAACTCTGGAAACACCATATATTTT.

The chain couples TRBV12-2 to TRBJ1-1. TRBV12-2 is termed a pseudogene. The CDR3 loop spans 15 amino acids. CDR3 sequence: CASRLAPLGNTEAFF. The CDR3 coding sequence is TGTGCAAGTCGCTTAGCCCCCCTCGGGAACACTGAAGCTTTCTTT.

Here the CDR3 DNA reads TGCGCCAGCAGCTCTACACAGGGGGCAGGGGGCTACACCTTC. Amino acid sequence: CASSSTQGAGGYTF. The chain joins TRBV5-1 to TRBJ1-2, with TRBD1 identical over 9 bases. Trimming at V came to 3 bases and at J to 8 bases, leaving 8 bases not matched to a gene. The length of the CDR3 is 14 residues. Germline CDR1 and CDR2: SGHRS and YFSETQ.